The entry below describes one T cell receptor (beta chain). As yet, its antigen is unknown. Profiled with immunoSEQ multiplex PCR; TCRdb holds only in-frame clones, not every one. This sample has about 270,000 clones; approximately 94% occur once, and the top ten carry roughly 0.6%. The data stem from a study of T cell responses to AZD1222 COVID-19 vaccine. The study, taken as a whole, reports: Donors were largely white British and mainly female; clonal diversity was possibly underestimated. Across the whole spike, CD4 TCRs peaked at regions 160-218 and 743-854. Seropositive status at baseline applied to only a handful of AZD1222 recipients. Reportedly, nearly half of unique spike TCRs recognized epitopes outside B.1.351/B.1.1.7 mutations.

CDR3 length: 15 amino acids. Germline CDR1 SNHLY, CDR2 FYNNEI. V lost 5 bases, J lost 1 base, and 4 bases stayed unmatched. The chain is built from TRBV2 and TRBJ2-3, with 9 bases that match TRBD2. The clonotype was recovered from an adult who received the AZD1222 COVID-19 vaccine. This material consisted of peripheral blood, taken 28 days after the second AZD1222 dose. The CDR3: CASSFKRGGTDTQYF. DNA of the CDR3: TGTGCCAGCAGTTTCAAGCGGGGGGGCACAGATACGCAGTATTTT.